The T cell receptor (beta chain) under discussion was sequenced for a study of blood T cell repertoires in COVID-19 (dated by TCRdb to the early 2020s). At the level of the whole study: Samples covering the acute and convalescent phases of COVID-19 were provided by collaborators in the United States, Italy and Spain. The dataset comprised deeply sampled blood TCRbeta repertoires from subjects exposed to, actively infected with, or recovered from COVID-19. A de-identified subject ID, COVID-19 status, age in years and sex were almost always included in the sample metadata. The samples were drawn from two sources: the first 160 participants of the ongoing ImmuneRACE study, and fewer than 1,500 subjects contributed by 6 global collaborators. The prospective study material was composed of cDNA or gDNA derived from T cells, B-cell-depleted T cells, or PBMCs. The repertoires were released in a freely available public database meant as a resource for research on the immune response to SARS-CoV-2. HLA class I and class II types, where available, came from metadata supplied by the sample provider rather than from assay-based typing.

A note on this clone: Its specific antigen is unknown. No clone much larger than this one lies a single base away; base qualities are absent.

General findings and caveats noted by the study authors: Clinical and demographic metadata were provided uncurated, with the amount varying by source and participant.

TCRbeta CDR3 regions were amplified from genomic DNA by means of the immunoSEQ Assay, a bias-controlled multiplex PCR. In the source study's methods: Nucleated cell counts per sample were estimated from amplification of reference gene primers within the assay. To quantify the absolute abundance of each unique TCRbeta CDR3 rearrangement, sequence reads were collapsed and filtered. For each sample, productive Simpson clonality was calculated as the square root of Simpson's diversity index over productive rearrangements. TCRdb carries this immuneACCESS record with in-frame sequences only. Its versions omit some clonotypes, under half of them owing to an unresolved V gene in the studies checked, with the rest unexplained. V and J calls plus clone size are reproduced from that table; the DNA served to infer D and trimming. In all, the sample holds around 220,000 clones, and 80% to 85% of those were seen once. 15% to 20% of the sample is taken by the ten largest.

Trimming leaves V shorter by 5 bases and J shorter by 5 bases, with the junction holding 6 bases beyond the gene matches. The germline V gene provides CDR1 SGHTA and CDR2 FQGNSA. Including cysteine and phenylalanine, the CDR3 has 15 amino acids. CDR3 DNA is the only sequence kept; it has 45 bases, read in frame from the first base. Whole blood was collected in K2EDTA tubes by collaborating institutions according to the institutions' own protocols. For TCRbeta analysis, collaborators shipped samples in one of three forms: frozen whole blood, isolated PBMCs, or DNA extracted from either of those sample types.

The rearrangement combines TRBV7-2 with TRBJ1-5, with 10 central nucleotides matching TRBD1. Material for sequencing was peripheral blood. This clonotype originated in a man younger than 40 with active or convalescent COVID-19. For the CDR3, the sequence is CASSIDRGQDQPQHF. Read as DNA, the sequence is TGTGCCAGCAGCATCGACAGGGGGCAAGATCAGCCCCAGCATTTT.